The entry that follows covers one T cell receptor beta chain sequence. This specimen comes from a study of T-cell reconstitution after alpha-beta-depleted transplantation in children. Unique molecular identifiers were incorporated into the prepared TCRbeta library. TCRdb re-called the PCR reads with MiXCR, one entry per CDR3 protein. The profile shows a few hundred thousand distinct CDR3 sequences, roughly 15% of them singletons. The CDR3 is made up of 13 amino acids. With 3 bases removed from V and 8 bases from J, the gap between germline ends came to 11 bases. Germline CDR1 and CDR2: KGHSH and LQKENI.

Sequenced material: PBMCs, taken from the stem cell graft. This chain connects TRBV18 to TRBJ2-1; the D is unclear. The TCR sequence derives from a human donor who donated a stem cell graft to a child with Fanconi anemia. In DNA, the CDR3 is TGTGCCAGCTCACCCCCGGGCAGGTATGAGCAGTTCTTC. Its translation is CASSPPGRYEQFF.